The rows below give T cell receptor beta chains drawn from one sample of a study of cytomegalovirus exposure and HLA in healthy donors. TCRdb keeps only in-frame clones here, not all; method: immunoSEQ multiplex PCR. The data show 70,000 to 90,000 clones, over 60% seen once. The sample comprised PBMCs. The receptors here all came from a man aged 55 to 70 in good health and CMV-seronegative. CDR3s include the opening cysteine and the closing phenylalanine or tryptophan. D genes are given only for firm matches. The size of a clone is reported for some rows only, either as once, few or many, or as a class for expanded clones.

d_gene	j_gene	v_gene	abundance	CDR3aa	CDR3nt
-	TRBJ1-3	TRBV29-1	-	CSVGKGPGNTIYF	TGCAGCGTTGGGAAGGGGCCAGGAAACACCATATATTTT
TRBD2	TRBJ2-3	TRBV4-2	-	CASSQDVAGTIGTDTQYF	TGTGCCAGCAGCCAAGATGTTGCAGGGACTATCGGCACAGATACGCAGTATTTT
TRBD2	TRBJ2-5	TRBV9	-	CASSVRGSGVSETQYF	TGTGCCAGCAGCGTGAGGGGCAGCGGGGTTAGCGAGACCCAGTACTTC
TRBD1	TRBJ2-7	TRBV6-5	-	CASSYRGGGYEQYF	TGTGCCAGCAGTTACAGAGGGGGCGGCTACGAGCAGTACTTC
-	TRBJ1-5	TRBV5-1	-	CASTGRVSGQPQHF	TGCGCCAGCACGGGCAGGGTGAGTGGTCAGCCCCAGCATTTT
-	TRBJ2-7	TRBV18	-	CASSLGGASSYEQYF	TGTGCCAGCTCACTAGGGGGGGCGAGCTCCTACGAGCAGTACTTC
-	TRBJ1-1	TRBV7-9	once	CASSAWGVTEAFF	TGTGCCAGCAGCGCCTGGGGGGTAACTGAAGCTTTCTTT
TRBD1	TRBJ2-3	TRBV30	few	CAWIVGTGGRTDTQYF	TGTGCCTGGATCGTTGGGACAGGGGGACGCACAGATACGCAGTATTTT
TRBD1	TRBJ1-1	TRBV27	-	CASSLSGQMNTEAFF	TGTGCCAGCAGTTTATCGGGACAGATGAACACTGAAGCTTTCTTT
TRBD1	TRBJ1-2	TRBV19	-	CASSITLGQGDGYTF	TGTGCCAGTAGTATAACACTCGGACAGGGGGATGGCTACACCTTC
-	TRBJ2-1	TRBV30	once	CAWTALSSYNEQFF	TGTGCCTGGACCGCCTTGAGCTCCTACAATGAGCAGTTCTTC
TRBD1	TRBJ1-2	TRBV30	once	CAWSHDRGAGTTF	TGTGCCTGGAGCCACGACAGGGGGGCAGGTACTACCTTC
-	TRBJ2-1	TRBV13	-	CASSSDLASYNEQFF	TGTGCCAGCAGCTCGGACTTAGCTTCCTACAATGAGCAGTTCTTC
TRBD1	TRBJ1-1	TRBV7-9	-	CSSSSPSPGTGKGTEAFF	TGTTCCAGCAGCTCCCCTAGTCCCGGGACAGGGAAAGGGACTGAAGCTTTCTTT
TRBD1	TRBJ1-2	TRBV2	-	CASSDDRAPYGYTF	TGTGCCAGCAGTGACGACAGGGCCCCCTATGGCTACACCTTC
-	TRBJ2-7	TRBV5-8	-	CASREGAGQYF	TGTGCCAGCAGGGAGGGGGCAGGGCAGTACTTC
-	TRBJ2-3	TRBV29-1	once	CSVEWPPEDTQYF	TGCAGCGTTGAATGGCCGCCCGAAGATACGCAGTATTTT
-	TRBJ1-2	TRBV9	once	CASSPDSQFNYGYTF	TGTGCCAGCAGCCCGGACAGTCAATTTAACTATGGCTACACCTTC
-	TRBJ2-1	TRBV7-3	-	CASSLSSRGNNEQFF	TGTGCCAGCAGCTTAAGTTCCAGGGGAAACAATGAGCAGTTCTTC
-	TRBJ1-5	TRBV2	-	CASSAWGGASNQPQHF	TGTGCCAGCAGTGCCTGGGGGGGGGCGAGCAATCAGCCCCAGCATTTT
-	TRBJ2-7	TRBV5-6	-	CASSLWGGDEQYF	TGTGCCAGCAGCTTGTGGGGGGGCGACGAGCAGTACTTC
-	TRBJ2-7	TRBV19	-	CASSIPAGESSYEQYF	TGTGCCAGTAGTATCCCGGCAGGGGAGAGCTCCTACGAGCAGTACTTC
-	TRBJ1-2	TRBV12-5	-	CARGGVYGYTF	TGTGCTAGGGGAGGGGTCTATGGCTACACCTTC
TRBD1	TRBJ1-1	TRBV6-1	few	CASSEGGTGLNTEAFF	TGTGCCAGCAGTGAAGGGGGGACAGGACTTAACACTGAAGCTTTCTTT
TRBD2	TRBJ2-1	TRBV7-9	once	CAAGGDYNEQFF	TGTGCCGCCGGGGGGGACTACAATGAGCAGTTCTTC
-	TRBJ1-1	TRBV4-2	few	CASSQELEGPNTEAFF	TGTGCCAGCAGCCAAGAGTTGGAGGGGCCGAACACTGAAGCTTTCTTT
TRBD2	TRBJ2-3	TRBV19	few	CASSIVQAGGTDTQYF	TGTGCCAGTAGTATAGTGCAAGCGGGGGGTACAGATACGCAGTATTTT
-	TRBJ2-7	TRBV2	-	CASSDMGRGLTYEQYF	TGTGCCAGCAGTGACATGGGGCGGGGGCTGACCTACGAGCAGTACTTC
-	TRBJ1-5	TRBV6-1	-	CASSDVRNQPQHF	TGTGCCAGCAGTGACGTCCGCAATCAGCCCCAGCATTTT
-	TRBJ1-2	TRBV4-1	-	CASSQVAGRLDYGYTF	TGCGCCAGCAGCCAAGTCGCTGGCAGGTTAGACTATGGCTACACCTTC
-	TRBJ1-2	TRBV11-2	-	CASSWDTGHGYTF	TGTGCCAGCAGCTGGGACACAGGACATGGCTACACCTTC
TRBD2	TRBJ2-3	TRBV6-4	-	CASSDSSGGADTQYF	TGTGCCAGCAGTGACTCTAGCGGGGGGGCCGATACGCAGTATTTT
-	TRBJ2-5	TRBV5-1	-	CASSLRLAKETQYF	TGCGCCAGCAGCTTAAGACTCGCTAAAGAGACCCAGTACTTC
TRBD2	TRBJ2-5	TRBV2	-	CASSRSPGLAGASETQYF	TGTGCCAGCAGTAGATCACCGGGACTAGCGGGGGCCAGTGAGACCCAGTACTTC
TRBD1	TRBJ1-2	TRBV18	-	CASSPRDRTILGYGYTF	TGTGCCAGCTCACCACGGGACAGGACCATCCTAGGCTATGGCTACACCTTC
-	TRBJ1-3	TRBV21-1	-	CASSKLEGEGPPGNTIYF	TGTGCCAGCAGCAAACTAGAGGGGGAGGGGCCTCCTGGAAACACCATATATTTT
TRBD1	TRBJ2-7	TRBV5-6	-	CASSGQGSYEQYF	TGTGCCAGCAGCGGACAGGGTTCCTACGAGCAGTACTTC
TRBD1	TRBJ2-7	TRBV5-5	few	CASSKTGDHEQYF	TGTGCCAGCAGCAAGACAGGGGACCACGAGCAGTACTTC
-	TRBJ2-1	TRBV1	-	CTSSQTTPVRPRTFEQFF	TGCACCAGCAGCCAGACTACCCCCGTGCGGCCTAGAACTTTTGAGCAGTTCTTC
TRBD2	TRBJ2-7	TRBV27	once	CASSLQGGLAGIEQYF	TGTGCCAGCAGTTTACAGGGGGGACTAGCGGGGATCGAGCAGTACTTC
-	TRBJ2-3	TRBV5-8	-	CASSSGVFGLDTQYF	TGTGCCAGCAGCTCGGGGGTGTTTGGATTGGATACGCAGTATTTT
TRBD2	TRBJ2-3	TRBV10-3	-	CAIRGGATDTQYF	TGTGCCATCCGCGGGGGGGCGACAGATACGCAGTATTTT
-	TRBJ2-2	TRBV7-9	-	CSSSSRGASTGELFF	TGTTCCAGCAGCTCCCGGGGGGCAAGCACCGGGGAGCTGTTTTTT
-	TRBJ2-7	TRBV30	-	CAWNSQYYEQYF	TGTGCCTGGAATAGCCAGTACTACGAGCAGTACTTC
TRBD1	TRBJ1-2	TRBV6-1	-	CASSASRTGVKGYTF	TGTGCCAGCAGTGCCTCACGGACAGGGGTGAAAGGCTACACCTTC
TRBD1	TRBJ1-6	TRBV7-9	-	CSSSLGTGGSYNSPLHF	TGTTCCAGCAGCCTCGGGACAGGGGGTTCCTATAATTCACCCCTCCACTTT
TRBD1	TRBJ1-1	TRBV19	-	CARTPRQGPVMNTEAFF	TGTGCCAGAACCCCCAGACAGGGCCCAGTCATGAACACTGAAGCTTTCTTT
TRBD1	TRBJ2-7	TRBV6-1	-	CASPGQGKGKYF	TGTGCCAGTCCGGGACAGGGAAAGGGAAAGTACTTC
TRBD2	TRBJ2-3	TRBV2	-	CASSGATGGTDTQYF	TGTGCCAGCAGTGGTGCAACGGGGGGGACAGATACGCAGTATTTT
-	TRBJ2-2	TRBV25-1	few	CASSENRATGERLFF	TGTGCCAGCAGTGAAAACAGAGCTACCGGGGAGCGGCTGTTTTTT
TRBD1	TRBJ2-5	TRBV6-5	-	CASSYSKGTGMETQYF	TGTGCCAGCAGTTACTCGAAGGGGACAGGGATGGAGACCCAGTACTTC
-	TRBJ1-1	TRBV5-5	few	CASSLNRVTEAFF	TGTGCCAGCAGCTTGAACAGGGTAACTGAAGCTTTCTTT
-	TRBJ1-1	TRBV5-1	-	CASRTDPGTEAFF	TGCGCCAGCAGGACAGACCCAGGGACTGAAGCTTTCTTT
TRBD1	TRBJ2-7	TRBV6-5	-	CASIRGQGRSEQYF	TGTGCCTCCATCCGCGGACAGGGAAGATCCGAGCAGTACTTC
TRBD1	TRBJ2-7	TRBV19	-	CASQDRDEQYF	TGTGCCAGTCAAGACAGGGACGAGCAGTACTTC
-	TRBJ2-7	TRBV9	many	CASSVGGKPYEQYF	TGTGCCAGCAGCGTAGGAGGAAAGCCCTACGAGCAGTACTTC
-	TRBJ2-3	TRBV19	-	CASSIYGGADTQYF	TGTGCCAGTAGTATATACGGGGGTGCAGATACGCAGTATTTT